The 21 T cell receptor beta chains reported below all come from one sample, sequenced in a study of blood T cell repertoires in COVID-19. The protocol was immunoSEQ multiplex PCR, while the TCRdb copy is restricted to in-frame clones and leaves out a portion. The sample records 200,000 to 250,000 clones, 70% to 90% being singletons. The sequencing input was PBMCs or T cells enriched from blood (not recorded which). The receptor set was obtained from a man aged 35-49 years who had recovered from COVID-19.

This clone was picked up a small number of times. Other DNA variants within this sample encode the same CDR3. DNA of the CDR3: TGCAGTGCTAGTAGCGGGGGGAACTACGAGCAGTACTTC. Translation: CSASSGGNYEQYF. This chain links TRBV20-1 with TRBJ2-7; the match to TRBD2 covers 10 bases. Looked up from germline, CDR1 is DFQATT and CDR2 is SNEGSKA (reference sequence). Germline trimming cut 3 bases from V and 3 bases from J; bases unmatched to any gene: 2. CDR3 length: 13 residues.

The chain combines TRBV7-9 with TRBJ2-3, with 7 bases that match TRBD2. The germline CDR1 and CDR2 sequences are SEHNR and FQNEAQ (reference sequence). The length of the CDR3 is 13 residues. J lost 7 bases, V lost 0 bases, and 1 base had no gene match. The CDR3 bases are TGTGCCAGCAGCTTAGCGGGGGGGTATACGCAGTATTTT. Its translation: CASSLAGGYTQYF.

The chain carries TRBV13 and TRBJ2-6; D is ambiguous. The V and J ends lost 4 bases and 0 bases respectively, with 10 bases between them. The CDR3 is 16 residues long. Per the germline V gene, CDR1 is PRHDT and CDR2 is FYEKMQ (reference sequence). DNA of the CDR3: TGTGCCAGCAGCTCCAGGAAATACTCTGGGGCCAACGTCCTGACTTTC. Encoded protein: CASSSRKYSGANVLTF.

The rearrangement links TRBV19 to TRBJ1-5; D is unresolved. The ends were cut back, 11 bases at V and 6 bases at J, with 20 bases in the middle. The CDR3 is 14 amino acids. The V gene's germline CDR1 is LNHDA and CDR2 SQIVND (reference sequence). CDR3 DNA: TGTGCCTCCTATCCGGGGAGTGGGTTTCAGCCCCAGCATTTT. Translated: CASYPGSGFQPQHF.

The chain joins TRBV6-6 to TRBJ2-2, with TRBD1 identical over 8 bases. The CDR3 has 16 residues. CDR1 is MNHNY, CDR2 SVGAGI, per germline (reference sequence). Unmatched junction bases numbered 3, after V lost 0 bases and J lost 3 bases. This chain's CDR3 is CASSYSQGVDTGELFF. CDR3 DNA sequence: TGTGCCAGCAGTTACTCACAGGGGGTCGACACCGGGGAGCTGTTTTTT.

The chain joins TRBV18 to TRBJ1-2, with 8 bases lining up with TRBD1. Germline values: CDR1 KGHSH, CDR2 LQKENI. J was trimmed by 7 bases and V by 0 bases; bases with no gene match: 7. The CDR3 is 15 amino acids. The CDR3 DNA reads TGTGCCAGCTCACCACCGACAGGGGACTTCGGTGGCTACACCTTC. Amino acids: CASSPPTGDFGGYTF. The variable domain in full, completed from reference TRBV18 and TRBJ1-2, reads NAGVMQNPRHLVRRRGQEARLRCSPMKGHSHVYWYRQLPEEGLKFMVYLQKENIIDESGMPKERFSAEFPKEGPSILRIQQVVRGDSAAYFCASSPPTGDFGGYTFGSGTRLTVV.

This sequence joins TRBV6-2 or TRBV6-3 and TRBJ2-3; 13 bases align to TRBD2. The CDR3 contains 16 residues. V shed 5 bases, J shed 4 bases, and the junction held 6 bases outside the gene matches. The germline gives CDR1 MNHEY, CDR2 SVGEGT. As DNA, the CDR3 is TGTGCCAGCAGTCGTCGACTAGCGGGGGGTCCAGATACGCAGTATTTT. Encoded protein: CASSRRLAGGPDTQYF.

The chain employs TRBV6-5 and TRBJ2-1; TRBD2 agrees at 8 bases. With 2 bases clipped from V and 3 bases from J, the junction kept 3 bases outside the gene matches. CDR3 length: 15 amino acids. Germline CDR1 is MNHEY and CDR2 is SVGAGI. The CDR3 here is CASSYLLAGYNEQFF. The DNA for the CDR3 is TGTGCCAGCAGTTACCTCCTAGCGGGCTACAATGAGCAGTTCTTC.

In its sample, this clone was seen once. This chain links TRBV19 with TRBJ1-2, with D unresolved. The CDR3 is made up of 15 amino acids. V gave up 7 bases and J gave up 0 bases, with 15 bases separating them. In germline, CDR1 is LNHDA, CDR2 SQIVND (reference sequence). The CDR3 spells CASNAGEQTNYGYTF. CDR3 in DNA: TGTGCCAGTAACGCCGGGGAGCAAACTAACTATGGCTACACCTTC. The whole variable domain, filled in from reference TRBV19 and TRBJ1-2, reads DGGITQSPKYLFRKEGQNVTLSCEQNLNHDAMYWYRQDPGQGLRLIYYSQIVNDFQKGDIAEGYSVSREKKESFPLTVTSAQKNPTAFYLCASNAGEQTNYGYTFGSGTRLTVV.

This chain joins TRBV3-1 (or the pseudogene TRBV3-2) and TRBJ1-4, with no clear D. Germline CDR1 is LGHDT and CDR2 is YNNKEL (reference sequence). The length of the CDR3 is 13 residues. Trimming took off 1 base at V and 8 bases at J, with 8 bases between the two ends. The CDR3 sequence: CASSQGGGEKLFF. CDR3 DNA: TGTGCCAGCAGCCAAGGAGGTGGGGAAAAACTGTTTTTT.

The chain has TRBV29-1 and TRBJ2-7; D call uncertain. The germline V and J ends were trimmed by 6 bases and 5 bases, with 17 bases remaining between them. The CDR3 contains 13 residues. Germline CDR1 SQVTM, CDR2 ANQGSEA. The CDR3 is CSVYSPETDEQYF. In DNA, the CDR3 is TGCAGCGTCTACTCGCCGGAGACGGACGAGCAGTACTTC.

This clone was detected a few times. The V and J genes are TRBV6-5 and TRBJ1-2; TRBD1 agrees at 8 bases. J gave up 4 bases and V 6 bases, and 7 bases lay outside the gene matches. The CDR3 consists of 14 residues. Germline CDR1 reads MNHEY; CDR2 reads SVGAGI. Here the CDR3 DNA reads TGTGCCAGCAGACCGGACAGGGAGGGCTATGGCTACACCTTC. This translates into CASRPDREGYGYTF.

The rearrangement uses TRBV7-3 and TRBJ2-3; the D is unclear. V was shortened by 4 bases and J by 0 bases, with 2 bases between the two germline ends. The CDR3 sequence is 12 residues long. Germline values: CDR1 SGHTA, CDR2 FQGTGA. The CDR3 nucleotides are TGTGCCAGCAGCTCTAGCACAGATACGCAGTATTTT. Its protein product is CASSSSTDTQYF.

This clone was detected only once. The genes are TRBV3-1 (or the pseudogene TRBV3-2) and TRBJ1-5; 7 nucleotides line up with TRBD1. The V gene's germline CDR1 is LGHDT and CDR2 YNNKEL (reference sequence). The CDR3 has 15 residues. The junction had 3 bases not matched to a gene; V was cut back by 4 bases and J by 0 bases. Here the CDR3 reads CASSPGTDSNQPQHF. The CDR3 nucleotides are TGTGCCAGCAGCCCCGGGACAGATAGCAATCAGCCCCAGCATTTT.

V gene TRBV3-1 (or the pseudogene TRBV3-2) combines with J gene TRBJ1-2; D perhaps matches TRBD1 (6 bases). Germline V gives CDR1 LGHDT, CDR2 YNNKEL (reference sequence). The CDR3 extends over 13 amino acids. V lost 2 bases, J lost 5 bases, and 9 bases lay in between. The CDR3 region has the DNA TGTGCCAGCAGCCAAACAGGGCCTTATGGCTACACCTTC. It encodes CASSQTGPYGYTF.

The chain combines TRBV7-2 with TRBJ2-5; a possible D gene is TRBD2 (6 bases). CDR3 length: 14 residues. V shed 8 bases and J shed 1 base, with 14 bases lying between them. Germline V gene sequence: CDR1 SGHTA, CDR2 FQGNSA. This chain's CDR3 is CASSPGGLQETQYF. For the CDR3, the DNA is TGTGCCAGCTCCCCCGGGGGACTCCAAGAGACCCAGTACTTC.

This chain joins TRBV30 and TRBJ2-7, with D possibly being TRBD2 (6 bases). Trimming removed 4 bases from V and 8 bases from J, with 15 bases in between. The CDR3 has 12 amino acids. Looked up from germline, CDR1 is GTSNPN and CDR2 is SVGIG (reference sequence). As DNA, the CDR3 is TGTGCCTGGACCTCCGGACTATCGCAGCAGTACTTC. Encoded protein: CAWTSGLSQQYF.

This chain links TRBV7-7 with TRBJ2-3, with TRBD2 matching over 11 bases. This CDR3 comprises 17 residues. V shed 5 bases and J 3 bases; nucleotides not matched to a gene: 10. CDR1 is SSHAT and CDR2 is FNYEAQ in the germline V gene (reference sequence). The CDR3 coding sequence is TGTGCCAGCAGCCCCCTTAATTTAGCGGGAGGGACAGATACGCAGTATTTT. Its protein product is CASSPLNLAGGTDTQYF.

V usage is TRBV18 and J usage is TRBJ2-5; 10 nucleotides align to TRBD1. Germline CDR1 KGHSH, CDR2 LQKENI. The CDR3 length is 15 residues. Losses at the gene ends were 3 bases for V and 3 bases for J; bases not matched to a gene: 4. CDR3 residues: CASSPRTGGKETQYF. The CDR3, as DNA: TGTGCCAGCTCACCCCGGACAGGGGGTAAAGAGACCCAGTACTTC.

This rearrangement joins TRBV10-3 to TRBJ1-1, with D uncertain. The CDR3 is 13 amino acids. V lost 7 bases and J lost 0, with 9 bases in between. Per the germline V gene, CDR1 is ENHRY and CDR2 is SYGVKD. CDR3 region: CAINEAVNTEAFF. The CDR3 DNA sequence: TGTGCCATCAACGAGGCAGTGAACACTGAAGCTTTCTTT.

The gene calls are TRBV19 and TRBJ2-5, with D maybe TRBD2 (5 bases). The CDR3 covers 20 residues. V was trimmed by 5 bases and J by 5 bases, leaving 33 bases between them. The V gene's germline CDR1 is LNHDA and CDR2 SQIVND (reference sequence). The CDR3 spells CASSFRPPAGRSTPGETQYF. In nucleotides, the CDR3 is TGTGCCAGTAGTTTTCGCCCCCCCGCCGGACGGTCAACACCGGGGGAGACCCAGTACTTC.